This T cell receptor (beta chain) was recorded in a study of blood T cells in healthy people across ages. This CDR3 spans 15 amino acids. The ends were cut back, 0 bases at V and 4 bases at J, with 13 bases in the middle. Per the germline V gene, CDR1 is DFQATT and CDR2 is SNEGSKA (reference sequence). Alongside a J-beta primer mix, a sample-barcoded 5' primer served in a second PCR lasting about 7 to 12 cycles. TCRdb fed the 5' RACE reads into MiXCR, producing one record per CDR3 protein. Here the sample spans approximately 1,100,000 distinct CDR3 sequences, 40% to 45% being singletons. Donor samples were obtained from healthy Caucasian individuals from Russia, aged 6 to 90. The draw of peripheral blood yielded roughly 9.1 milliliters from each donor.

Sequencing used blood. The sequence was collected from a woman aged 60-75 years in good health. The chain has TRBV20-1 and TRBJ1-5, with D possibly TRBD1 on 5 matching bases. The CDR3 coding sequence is TGCAGTGCTAGAGAGGTCGGGACCCGGAATCAGCCCCAGCATTTT. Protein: CSAREVGTRNQPQHF.